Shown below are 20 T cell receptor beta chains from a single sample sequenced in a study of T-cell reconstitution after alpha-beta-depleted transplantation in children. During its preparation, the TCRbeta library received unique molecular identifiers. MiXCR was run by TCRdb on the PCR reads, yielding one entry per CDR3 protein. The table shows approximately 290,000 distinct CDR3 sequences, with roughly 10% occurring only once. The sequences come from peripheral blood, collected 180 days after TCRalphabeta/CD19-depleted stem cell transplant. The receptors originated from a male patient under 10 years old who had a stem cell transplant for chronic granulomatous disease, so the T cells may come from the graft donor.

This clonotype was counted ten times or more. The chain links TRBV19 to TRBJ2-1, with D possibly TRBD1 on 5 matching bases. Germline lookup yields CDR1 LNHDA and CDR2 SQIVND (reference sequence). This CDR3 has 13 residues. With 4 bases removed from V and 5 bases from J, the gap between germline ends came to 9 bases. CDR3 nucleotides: TGTGCCAGTAGTAACCAGGGCGACAATGAGCAGTTCTTC. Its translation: CASSNQGDNEQFF. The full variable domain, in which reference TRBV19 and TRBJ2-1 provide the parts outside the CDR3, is DGGITQSPKYLFRKEGQNVTLSCEQNLNHDAMYWYRQDPGQGLRLIYYSQIVNDFQKGDIAEGYSVSREKKESFPLTVTSAQKNPTAFYLCASSNQGDNEQFFGPGTRLTVL.

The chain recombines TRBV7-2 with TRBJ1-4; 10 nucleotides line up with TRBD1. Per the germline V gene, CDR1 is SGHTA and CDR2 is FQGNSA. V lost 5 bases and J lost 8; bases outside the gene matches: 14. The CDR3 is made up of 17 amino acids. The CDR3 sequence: CASSPGTGAVPKEKLFF. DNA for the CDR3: TGTGCCAGCAGCCCAGGGACAGGGGCAGTCCCAAAAGAAAAACTGTTTTTT. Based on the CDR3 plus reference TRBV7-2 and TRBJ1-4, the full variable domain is GAGVSQSPSNKVTEKGKDVELRCDPISGHTALYWYRQSLGQGLEFLIYFQGNSAPDKSGLPSDRFSAERTGGSVSTLTIQRTQQEDSAVYLCASSPGTGAVPKEKLFFGSGTQLSVL.

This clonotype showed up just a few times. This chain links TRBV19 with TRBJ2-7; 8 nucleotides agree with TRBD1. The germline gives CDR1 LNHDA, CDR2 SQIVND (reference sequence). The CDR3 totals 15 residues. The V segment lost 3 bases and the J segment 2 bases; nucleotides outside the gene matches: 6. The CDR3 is CASSILGRGPYEQYF. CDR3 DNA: TGTGCCAGTAGTATTCTCGGCAGGGGGCCCTACGAGCAGTACTTC.

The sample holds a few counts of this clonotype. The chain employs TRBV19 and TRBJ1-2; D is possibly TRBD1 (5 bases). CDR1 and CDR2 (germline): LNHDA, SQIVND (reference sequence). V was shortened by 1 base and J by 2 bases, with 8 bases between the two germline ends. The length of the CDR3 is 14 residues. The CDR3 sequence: CASSIVDSNYGYTF. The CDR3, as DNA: TGTGCCAGTAGTATAGTAGACAGCAACTATGGCTACACCTTC.

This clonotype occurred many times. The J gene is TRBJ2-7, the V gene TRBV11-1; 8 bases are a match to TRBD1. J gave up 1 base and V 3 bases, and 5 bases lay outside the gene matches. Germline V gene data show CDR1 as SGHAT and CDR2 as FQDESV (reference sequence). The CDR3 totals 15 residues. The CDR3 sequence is CASSLTGTGSYEQYF. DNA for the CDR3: TGTGCCAGCAGCTTGACCGGGACAGGATCCTACGAGCAGTACTTC.

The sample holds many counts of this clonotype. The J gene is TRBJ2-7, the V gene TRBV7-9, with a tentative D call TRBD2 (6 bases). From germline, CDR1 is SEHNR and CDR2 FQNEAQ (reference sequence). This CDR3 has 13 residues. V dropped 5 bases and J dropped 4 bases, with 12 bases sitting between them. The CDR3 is CASSPPGEYEQYF. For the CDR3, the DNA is TGTGCCAGCAGCCCCCCGGGGGAATACGAGCAGTACTTC.

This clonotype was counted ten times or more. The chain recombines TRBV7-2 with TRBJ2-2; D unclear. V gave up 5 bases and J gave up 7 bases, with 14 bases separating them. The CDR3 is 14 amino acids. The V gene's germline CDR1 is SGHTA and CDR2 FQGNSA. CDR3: CASSPVLRNGELFF. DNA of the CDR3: TGTGCCAGCAGCCCCGTTCTTCGGAACGGGGAGCTGTTTTTT.

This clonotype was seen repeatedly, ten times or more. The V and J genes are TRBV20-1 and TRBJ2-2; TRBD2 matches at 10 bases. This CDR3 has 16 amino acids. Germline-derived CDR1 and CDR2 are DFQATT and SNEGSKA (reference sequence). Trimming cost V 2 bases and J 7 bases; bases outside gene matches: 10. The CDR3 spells CSARPPSGRMGGELFF. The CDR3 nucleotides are TGCAGTGCTAGACCGCCTAGCGGGAGAATGGGCGGGGAGCTGTTTTTT.

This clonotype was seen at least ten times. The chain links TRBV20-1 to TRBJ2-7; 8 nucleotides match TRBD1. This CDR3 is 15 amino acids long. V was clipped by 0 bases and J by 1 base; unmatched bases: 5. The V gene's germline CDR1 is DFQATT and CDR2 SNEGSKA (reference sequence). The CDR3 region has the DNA TGCAGTGCTAGAGATAGGGACAGGCTATCCTACGAGCAGTACTTC. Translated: CSARDRDRLSYEQYF.

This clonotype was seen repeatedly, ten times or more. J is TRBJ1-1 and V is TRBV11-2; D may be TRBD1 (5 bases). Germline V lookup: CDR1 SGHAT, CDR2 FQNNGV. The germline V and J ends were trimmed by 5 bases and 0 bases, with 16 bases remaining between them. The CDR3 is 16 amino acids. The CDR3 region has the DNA TGTGCCAGCAGCCTAATTCGGGACCGCCTGAACACTGAAGCTTTCTTT. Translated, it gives CASSLIRDRLNTEAFF.

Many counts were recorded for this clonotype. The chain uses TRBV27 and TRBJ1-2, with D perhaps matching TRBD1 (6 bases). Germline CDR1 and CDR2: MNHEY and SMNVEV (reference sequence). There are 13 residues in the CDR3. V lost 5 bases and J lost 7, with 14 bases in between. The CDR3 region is CASSQGPYVGYTF. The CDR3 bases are TGTGCCAGCAGTCAGGGGCCCTACGTTGGCTACACCTTC.

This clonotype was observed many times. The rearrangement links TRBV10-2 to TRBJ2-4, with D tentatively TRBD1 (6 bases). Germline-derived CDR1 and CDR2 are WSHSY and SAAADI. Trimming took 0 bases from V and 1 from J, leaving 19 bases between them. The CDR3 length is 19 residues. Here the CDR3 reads CASSESPGELIGAKNIQYF. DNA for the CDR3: TGCGCCAGCAGTGAGTCCCCAGGGGAGTTGATCGGCGCCAAAAACATTCAGTACTTC.

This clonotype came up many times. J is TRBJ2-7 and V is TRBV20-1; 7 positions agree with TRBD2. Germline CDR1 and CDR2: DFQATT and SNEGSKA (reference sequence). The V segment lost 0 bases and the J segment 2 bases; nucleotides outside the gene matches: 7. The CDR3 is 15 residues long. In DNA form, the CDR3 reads TGCAGTGCTAGAGATGTCGGGGAGGGTCCCTACGAGCAGTACTTC. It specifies CSARDVGEGPYEQYF.

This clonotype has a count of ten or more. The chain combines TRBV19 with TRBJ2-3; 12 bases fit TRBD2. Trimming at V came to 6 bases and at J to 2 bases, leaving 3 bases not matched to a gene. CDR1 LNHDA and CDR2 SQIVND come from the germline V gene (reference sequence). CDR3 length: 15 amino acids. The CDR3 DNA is TGTGCCAGTAGACGGACTAGCGGGGACACAGATACGCAGTATTTT. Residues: CASRRTSGDTDTQYF.

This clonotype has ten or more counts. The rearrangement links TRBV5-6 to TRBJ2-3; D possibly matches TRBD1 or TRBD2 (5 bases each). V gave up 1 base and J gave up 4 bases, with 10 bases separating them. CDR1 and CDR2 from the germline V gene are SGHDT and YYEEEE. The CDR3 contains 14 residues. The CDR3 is CASSLRDAADTQYF. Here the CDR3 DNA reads TGTGCCAGCAGCTTGAGGGACGCCGCAGATACGCAGTATTTT.

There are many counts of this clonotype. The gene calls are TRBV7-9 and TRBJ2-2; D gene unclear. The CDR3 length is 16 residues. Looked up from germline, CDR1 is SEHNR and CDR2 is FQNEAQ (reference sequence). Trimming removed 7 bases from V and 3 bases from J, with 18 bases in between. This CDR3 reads CASNTVERSDTGELFF. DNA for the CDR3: TGTGCCAGCAACACCGTTGAGCGTTCTGACACCGGGGAGCTGTTTTTT.

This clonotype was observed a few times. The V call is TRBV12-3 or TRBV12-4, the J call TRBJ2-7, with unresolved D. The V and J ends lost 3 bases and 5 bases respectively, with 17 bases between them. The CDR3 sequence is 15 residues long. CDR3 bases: TGTGCCAGCAGTTTCGGTGATTATAGGTCCCACGAGCAGTACTTC. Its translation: CASSFGDYRSHEQYF.

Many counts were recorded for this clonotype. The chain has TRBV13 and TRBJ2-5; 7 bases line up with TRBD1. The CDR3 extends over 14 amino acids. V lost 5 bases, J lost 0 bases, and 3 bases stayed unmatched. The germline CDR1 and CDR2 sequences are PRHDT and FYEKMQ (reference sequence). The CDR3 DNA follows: TGTGCCAGCAGCCCACAGGGGAACCAAGAGACCCAGTACTTC. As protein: CASSPQGNQETQYF.

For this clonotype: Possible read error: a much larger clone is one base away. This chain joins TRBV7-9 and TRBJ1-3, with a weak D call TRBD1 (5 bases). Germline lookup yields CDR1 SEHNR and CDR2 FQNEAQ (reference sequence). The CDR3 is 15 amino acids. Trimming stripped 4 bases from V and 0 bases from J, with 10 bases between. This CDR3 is CASSSGLPSGNTIYF. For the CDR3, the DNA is TGTGCCAGCAGCTCGGGACTGCCCTCTGGAAACACCATATATTTT.

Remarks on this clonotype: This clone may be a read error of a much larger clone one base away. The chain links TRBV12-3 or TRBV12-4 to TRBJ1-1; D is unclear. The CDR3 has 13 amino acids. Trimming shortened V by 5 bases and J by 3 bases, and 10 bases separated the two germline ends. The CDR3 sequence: CASSPNWDTEAFF. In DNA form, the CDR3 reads TGTGCCAGCAGTCCCAATTGGGACACTGAAGCTTTCTTT.